This TCR beta chain was identified during a study of blood T cell repertoires in COVID-19. Overall study: Researchers got acute and convalescent COVID-19 samples from the United States, Italy and Spain. T cells, B-cell-depleted T cells, or PBMCs supplied cDNA or gDNA.

In the authors' workflow: Nucleated cell number was recorded as an estimate derived from reference gene primer amplification. Clones were read by immunoSEQ multiplex PCR, and TCRdb kept only the in-frame ones, dropping some. The V and J calls and clone size come from that table; D and trimming were worked out from the DNA. The data show tens of thousands of clones, over 70% seen once. This clone was counted a few times. The TCR originated in a human donor with active or convalescent COVID-19. The donor label of this sample is uncertain. Sequenced input: peripheral blood.

The CDR3 is CASRGGASNQPQHF. For the CDR3, the DNA is TGTGCCAGCCGAGGAGGGGCTAGCAATCAGCCCCAGCATTTT. This sequence joins TRBV7-8 and TRBJ1-5, with a possible D match to TRBD1 (5 bases). Between the trimmed V and J ends, which lost 8 bases and 0 bases, there was a span of 11 bases. In germline, CDR1 is SGHVS, CDR2 FQNEAQ. This CDR3 spans 14 amino acids.